A single sample gave rise to the 26 T cell receptor beta chains below, sequenced in a study of cytomegalovirus exposure and HLA in healthy donors. PCR primers comprised 60 Vbeta and 13 Jbeta primers. This table comes from immunoSEQ multiplex PCR, and its TCRdb copy is limited to in-frame clones, with some not included. The data contain some 90,000 clones, roughly 80% of them singletons. The sequencing input was PBMCs. Every receptor here comes from a man in his forties in good health and CMV-seronegative.

The chain uses TRBV5-5 and TRBJ1-1, with 7 bases identical to TRBD1. The CDR3 spans 15 residues. V lost 1 base to trimming and J lost 4 bases; unmatched junction nucleotides: 7. Germline-derived CDR1 and CDR2 are SGHKS and YYEKEE (reference sequence). The CDR3 spells CASSLTGVRSTEAFF. DNA of the CDR3: TGTGCCAGCAGCTTGACAGGGGTAAGAAGCACTGAAGCTTTCTTT.

The chain employs TRBV18 and TRBJ1-1; possibly TRBD1 for D (5 bases). The germline V gene has CDR1 KGHSH and CDR2 LQKENI. The V end was cut by 3 bases, the J end by 5 bases, with 16 bases between. CDR3 length equals 15 residues. CDR3 amino acids: CASSPLNGEGTEAFF. DNA of the CDR3: TGTGCCAGCTCACCGCTTAATGGGGAGGGGACTGAAGCTTTCTTT.

The rearrangement links TRBV9 to TRBJ1-1; tentative D call: TRBD1 (5 bases). V lost 4 bases and J lost 6, with 16 bases in between. Germline values: CDR1 SGDLS, CDR2 YYNGEE. The CDR3 runs to 14 residues. The CDR3 DNA sequence: TGTGCCAGCAGCAAAGCCCAGGGTGATTCTGAAGCTTTCTTT. Residues: CASSKAQGDSEAFF.

V is TRBV2 and J is TRBJ1-1; D perhaps matches TRBD1 (5 bases). The CDR3 loop spans 12 amino acids. V lost 3 bases and J 9 bases, leaving 11 bases between the germline ends. Per the germline V gene, CDR1 is SNHLY and CDR2 is FYNNEI. The DNA for the CDR3 is TGTGCCAGCAGTGAGGGCAGGGCTCAAGCTTTCTTT. It codes for CASSEGRAQAFF.

V and J are TRBV6-5 and TRBJ1-4, with D unresolved. Germline values: CDR1 MNHEY, CDR2 SVGAGI. V shed 3 bases and J shed 9 bases, with 5 bases lying between them. The CDR3 runs to 11 residues. The CDR3 DNA reads TGTGCCAGCAGTTATCCCAAAAAACTGTTTTTT. It translates to CASSYPKKLFF.

This chain links TRBV4-2 with TRBJ2-2, with 13 bases fitting TRBD2. Germline CDR1 reads LGHNA; CDR2 reads YNFKEQ. Germline trimming cut 0 bases from V and 4 bases from J; bases unmatched to any gene: 5. This CDR3 comprises 18 residues. The CDR3 DNA sequence: TGTGCCAGCAGCCAAGAAGGACTAGCGGGGGCCGGCACCGGGGAGCTGTTTTTT. The encoded protein is CASSQEGLAGAGTGELFF.

The chain employs TRBV6-4 and TRBJ2-1, with D maybe TRBD2 (5 bases). With 3 bases removed from V and 5 bases from J, the gap between germline ends came to 8 bases. Germline CDR1 reads MRHNA; CDR2 reads SNTAGT. The CDR3 is 13 amino acids. This CDR3 reads CASSEDFHNEQFF. CDR3 in DNA: TGTGCCAGCAGTGAGGACTTCCACAATGAGCAGTTCTTC.

This clone was observed a few times. V and J are TRBV4-3 and TRBJ2-1; 8 bases are shared with TRBD2. This CDR3 spans 18 amino acids. Losses at the gene ends were 1 base for V and 3 bases for J; bases not matched to a gene: 11. CDR1 is LGHNA and CDR2 is YSLEER in the germline V gene. Here the CDR3 DNA reads TGCGCCAGCAGCCAAGTCAGTCCATGGGCGGGGGGCTACAATGAGCAGTTCTTC. Amino acid sequence: CASSQVSPWAGGYNEQFF.

The chain joins TRBV4-2 to TRBJ2-5; 9 bases agree with TRBD2. CDR1 and CDR2 (germline): LGHNA, YNFKEQ. V gave up 0 bases and J gave up 8 bases; unmatched junction bases: 13. The CDR3 is 17 amino acids. CDR3 sequence: CASSQDRVASGMDTQYF. CDR3 bases: TGTGCCAGCAGCCAAGATCGTGTCGCTAGCGGGATGGACACCCAGTACTTC.

J is TRBJ1-5 and V is TRBV28, with 7 bases identical to TRBD1. The CDR3 totals 14 residues. V shed 5 bases and J 8 bases; nucleotides not matched to a gene: 9. Germline V gives CDR1 MDHEN, CDR2 SYDVKM. The CDR3 loop is CASSPTGRPKPQHF. The CDR3 DNA is TGTGCCAGCAGTCCGACAGGGAGGCCAAAGCCCCAGCATTTT.

This clone was counted a few times. The chain couples TRBV18 to TRBJ1-2; the D is unclear. Trimming stripped 3 bases from V and 4 bases from J, with 9 bases between. Germline V CDR1 and CDR2: KGHSH, LQKENI. This CDR3 spans 13 amino acids. The CDR3 region is CASSPRTGYGYTF. The CDR3, as DNA: TGTGCCAGCTCACCGCGCACTGGCTATGGCTACACCTTC. The variable domain in full, completed from reference TRBV18 and TRBJ1-2, reads NAGVMQNPRHLVRRRGQEARLRCSPMKGHSHVYWYRQLPEEGLKFMVYLQKENIIDESGMPKERFSAEFPKEGPSILRIQQVVRGDSAAYFCASSPRTGYGYTFGSGTRLTVV.

The table lists this clone with a few counts. The chain is built from TRBV11-1 and TRBJ2-3, with 10 bases that match TRBD1. The CDR3 runs 15 residues. Germline-derived CDR1 and CDR2 are SGHAT and FQDESV (reference sequence). V gave up 7 bases and J gave up 3 bases; unmatched junction bases: 7. CDR3 bases: TGTGCCAGCAACATCGGACAGGGGGGGACAGATACGCAGTATTTT. This encodes CASNIGQGGTDTQYF.

This clone has only one observation. Here the CDR3 DNA reads TGTGCCAGCAGCTTGGACGGGGGGGCGGGAGAGACCCAGTACTTC. It is translated as CASSLDGGAGETQYF. The chain carries TRBV5-4 and TRBJ2-5; 8 bases agree with TRBD2. The CDR3 extends over 15 amino acids. Germline-derived CDR1 and CDR2 are SGHNT and YYREEE (reference sequence). Unmatched junction bases numbered 5, after V lost 0 bases and J lost 4 bases.

This chain connects TRBV7-9 to TRBJ1-5, with 9 bases lining up with TRBD1. In germline, CDR1 is SEHNR, CDR2 FQNEAQ (reference sequence). The CDR3 is 16 amino acids. V lost 4 bases, J lost 1 base, and 5 bases stayed unmatched. CDR3 sequence: CASSSLDRGSNQPQHF. As DNA, the CDR3 is TGTGCCAGCAGCTCCTTAGACAGGGGGAGCAATCAGCCCCAGCATTTT. Together with reference TRBV7-9 and TRBJ1-5, the CDR3 gives the full variable domain: DTGVSQNPRHKITKRGQNVTFRCDPISEHNRLYWYRQTLGQGPEFLTYFQNEAQLEKSRLLSDRFSAERPKGSFSTLEIQRTEQGDSAMYLCASSSLDRGSNQPQHFGDGTRLSIL.

The chain couples TRBV9 to TRBJ1-4; 7 nucleotides agree with TRBD1. Germline V gene lookup returns CDR1 SGDLS and CDR2 YYNGEE. V was clipped by 2 bases and J by 7 bases; unmatched bases: 8. The CDR3 is made up of 15 amino acids. CDR3 amino acids: CASSVTGDGFEKLFF. The CDR3 bases are TGTGCCAGCAGCGTCACAGGGGATGGGTTTGAAAAACTGTTTTTT.

The chain uses TRBV4-3 and TRBJ2-3, with 9 bases lining up with TRBD2. Germline CDR1 is LGHNA and CDR2 is YSLEER. The CDR3 runs 17 residues. Germline trimming cut 2 bases from V and 2 bases from J; bases unmatched to any gene: 8. The CDR3 DNA reads TGCGCCAGCAGCCAAAACACTCCTAGCGGGGTCACAGATACGCAGTATTTT. This gives the protein CASSQNTPSGVTDTQYF.

The J gene is TRBJ1-2, the V gene TRBV4-3; weak D call: TRBD1 (6 bases). The CDR3 spans 15 residues. Trimming left V 5 bases short and J 5 bases short, with 18 bases between. Germline CDR1 and CDR2: LGHNA and YSLEER. The CDR3 is CASSVTQGQGYGYTF. The CDR3 DNA sequence: TGCGCCAGCAGCGTCACTCAGGGGCAAGGGTATGGCTACACCTTC.

The rearrangement joins TRBV7-2 to TRBJ1-6; D is uncertain. From germline, CDR1 is SGHTA and CDR2 FQGNSA. The CDR3 is made up of 14 amino acids. Trimming removed 2 bases at V and 10 bases at J, with 12 bases between. Written as DNA, the CDR3 is TGTGCCAGCAGCTTAACCCCCCCCGGGTCACCCCTCCACTTT. Amino acids: CASSLTPPGSPLHF.

The gene calls are TRBV10-2 and TRBJ1-2; D may be TRBD1 (6 bases). Germline lookup yields CDR1 WSHSY and CDR2 SAAADI. The germline V and J ends were trimmed by 5 bases and 7 bases, with 14 bases remaining between them. The CDR3 has 13 amino acids. The CDR3 spells CASSYRVSGGYTF. Here the CDR3 DNA reads TGCGCCAGCAGTTACAGGGTGAGCGGTGGCTACACCTTC.

V usage is TRBV7-8 and J usage is TRBJ2-7; a possible D gene is TRBD1 (5 bases). CDR1 SGHVS and CDR2 FQNEAQ come from the germline V gene. This CDR3 has 15 residues. V shed 5 bases and J shed 0 bases, with 14 bases lying between them. The CDR3 nucleotides are TGTGCCAGCAGCCCCCAAGGGGTGGGCTCCTACGAGCAGTACTTC. Translated: CASSPQGVGSYEQYF.

This chain links TRBV28 with TRBJ2-4, with TRBD2 matching 8 bases. V lost 6 bases, J lost 1 base, and 2 bases stayed unmatched. The CDR3 runs 14 residues. Looked up from germline, CDR1 is MDHEN and CDR2 is SYDVKM. The CDR3 nucleotides are TGTGCCAGCAGACCGGGGGGGGCCAAAAACATTCAGTACTTC. Translation gives CASRPGGAKNIQYF. The full variable domain, with the rest looked up from reference TRBV28 and TRBJ2-4, is DVKVTQSSRYLVKRTGEKVFLECVQDMDHENMFWYRQDPGLGLRLIYFSYDVKMKEKGDIPEGYSVSREKKERFSLILESASTNQTSMYLCASRPGGAKNIQYFGAGTRLSVL.

This clone has a handful of counts. The chain couples TRBV27 to TRBJ1-4; TRBD1 matches at 10 bases. Germline CDR1 reads MNHEY; CDR2 reads SMNVEV (reference sequence). V shed 7 bases, J shed 6 bases, and the junction held 5 bases outside the gene matches. CDR3 length equals 14 residues. The CDR3 bases are TGTGCCAGCACCAGGACAGGGGGGGATGAAAAACTGTTTTTT. Its protein is CASTRTGGDEKLFF.

This chain connects TRBV30 to TRBJ1-2, with D perhaps TRBD1 (6 bases). The V gene's germline CDR1 is GTSNPN and CDR2 SVGIG (reference sequence). V was pared by 3 bases and J by 9 bases, with 17 bases between. CDR3 length: 13 amino acids. The CDR3 spells CAWSQGSYLSYTF. CDR3 in DNA: TGTGCCTGGAGCCAGGGGTCTTATCTGAGCTACACCTTC.

The gene calls are TRBV5-5 and TRBJ1-6; the D gene is possibly TRBD1 (6 bases). Trimming pared 4 bases from V and 2 bases from J, leaving 13 bases between. The CDR3 covers 16 residues. Germline CDR1 and CDR2: SGHKS and YYEKEE (reference sequence). In DNA, the CDR3 is TGTGCCAGCAGCGACCAACAGGGAACCTATAATTCACCCCTCCACTTT. This codes for CASSDQQGTYNSPLHF.

V is TRBV28 and J is TRBJ1-2; 7 bases align to TRBD1. The CDR3 is 13 amino acids. V lost 3 bases and J lost 9; bases outside the gene matches: 7. In germline, CDR1 is MDHEN, CDR2 SYDVKM. The CDR3 loop is CASSFRTGGSYTF. The CDR3 DNA is TGTGCCAGCAGTTTCCGGACAGGTGGTAGCTACACCTTC.

The sample holds a few counts of this clone. The chain is built from TRBV5-1 and TRBJ1-1; D remains ambiguous. Germline values: CDR1 SGHRS, CDR2 YFSETQ. The CDR3 loop spans 12 amino acids. V shed 1 base and J shed 8 bases, with 9 bases lying between them. Here the CDR3 DNA reads TGCGCCAGCAGCTTGCCAGGCCAGGAAGCTTTCTTT. This codes for CASSLPGQEAFF.